This passage covers 18 T cell receptor beta chains from one sample sequenced in a study of T cells in Graves' hyperthyroidism and ophthalmopathy. Amplified regions were TCR beta CDR3 sequences from RNA transcripts. The HTBI set primed first-round TCR CDR3 RT-PCR. TCRdb independently ran MiXCR on the multiplex PCR reads; one entry per CDR3 protein. Of around 600,000 distinct CDR3 sequences listed, roughly 15% are singletons. Sequenced input: blood. The receptors shown here come from a woman in her forties or fifties with Graves' ophthalmopathy.

This clonotype was detected many times. The rearrangement uses TRBV3-1 and TRBJ2-7, with TRBD2 matching over 7 bases. This CDR3 region has 14 residues. V lost 4 bases and J lost 7; bases outside the gene matches: 10. Germline CDR1 reads LGHDT; CDR2 reads YNNKEL (reference sequence). The CDR3 DNA follows: TGTGCCAGCAGCCCCACAGCGGGGAGAAGGGAGCAGTACTTC. This encodes CASSPTAGRREQYF.

This clonotype has just a few counts. The chain recombines TRBV19 with TRBJ2-4; D gene unclear. The germline CDR1 and CDR2 sequences are LNHDA and SQIVND (reference sequence). V lost 4 bases and J 0 bases, leaving 16 bases between the germline ends. The CDR3 totals 17 residues. CDR3 sequence reads: CASSTHRTKLAKNIQYF. DNA of the CDR3: TGTGCCAGTAGTACCCATCGGACGAAACTAGCCAAAAACATTCAGTACTTC.

This clonotype appeared many times. The chain employs TRBV24-1 and TRBJ2-7; TRBD2 agrees at 12 bases. CDR1 and CDR2 from the germline V gene are KGHDR and SFDVKD. Trimming took 3 bases from V and 5 from J; bases not matched to a gene: 4. The CDR3 has 15 amino acids. The DNA of the CDR3 is TGTGCCACCAGTGATCCCCGGACTAGCGGGGACGAGCAGTACTTC. The encoded protein is CATSDPRTSGDEQYF.

This clonotype showed up many times. The genes are TRBV7-3 and TRBJ2-7; D not certain. Germline CDR1 SGHTA, CDR2 FQGTGA. V was cut by 1 base and J by 3 bases, with 7 bases left in between. The length of the CDR3 is 13 residues. The CDR3 loop reads CASSLIGGYEQYF. CDR3 sequence (DNA): TGTGCCAGCAGCTTAATAGGCGGCTACGAGCAGTACTTC.

This chain joins TRBV4-3 and TRBJ1-6, with 8 positions matching TRBD1. With 3 bases clipped from V and 8 bases from J, the junction kept 6 bases outside the gene matches. Germline V CDR1 and CDR2: LGHNA, YSLEER. The length of the CDR3 is 15 residues. The CDR3 is CASSQDKTGDSPLHF. CDR3 DNA: TGCGCCAGCAGCCAGGATAAGACAGGGGATTCACCCCTCCACTTT.

This clonotype appeared a single time. This may be a read error: a much more frequent sequence differs by one nucleotide. The chain links TRBV20-1 to TRBJ2-7, with D perhaps matching TRBD1 (5 bases). This CDR3 contains 11 residues. Germline loops: CDR1 DFQATT, CDR2 SNEGSKA (reference sequence). CDR3 nucleotide sequence: TGCGGTGCTCAAACAGGTTACGAGCAGTACTTC. Residues: CGAQTGYEQYF.

The chain links TRBV9 to TRBJ2-7, with D hard to call. Germline CDR1 SGDLS, CDR2 YYNGEE. The CDR3 is 12 amino acids. With 2 bases removed from V and 6 bases from J, the gap between germline ends came to 9 bases. In DNA form, the CDR3 reads TGTGCCAGCAGCGTTAGTGGCGGCGAGCAGTACTTC. Protein sequence: CASSVSGGEQYF.

The V and J genes are TRBV29-1 and TRBJ1-4, with a tentative D call TRBD1 (5 bases). The germline V gene has CDR1 SQVTM and CDR2 ANQGSEA. This CDR3 region has 15 residues. The V and J ends lost 4 bases and 7 bases respectively, with 19 bases between them. CDR3: CSVAQGLGVAEKLFF. As DNA, the CDR3 is TGCAGCGTTGCCCAGGGACTCGGGGTGGCTGAAAAACTGTTTTTT.

This clonotype has a count of ten or more. J is TRBJ1-1 and V is TRBV7-8, with 8 bases identical to TRBD1. V shed 2 bases and J 1 base; nucleotides not matched to a gene: 6. Germline CDR1 is SGHVS and CDR2 is FQNEAQ. The CDR3 length is 16 residues. The CDR3 protein is CASSLFGGQGNTEAFF. DNA of the CDR3: TGTGCCAGCAGCTTATTCGGTGGACAGGGGAACACTGAAGCTTTCTTT. The whole variable domain, filled in from reference TRBV7-8 and TRBJ1-1, reads GAGVSQSPRYKVAKRGQDVALRCDPISGHVSLFWYQQALGQGPEFLTYFQNEAQLDKSGLPSDRFFAERPEGSVSTLKIQRTQQEDSAVYLCASSLFGGQGNTEAFFGQGTRLTVV.

V gene TRBV10-3 combines with J gene TRBJ2-3; D not certain. This CDR3 comprises 14 residues. Trimming stripped 4 bases from V and 3 bases from J, with 11 bases between. Per germline, CDR1 ENHRY and CDR2 SYGVKD. For the CDR3, the DNA is TGTGCCATCAGTGTTACCGATGAAACAGATACGCAGTATTTT. Residues: CAISVTDETDTQYF.

The sample holds many counts of this clonotype. The CDR3 DNA reads as TGTGCCAGCAGCTTAGGGACTAGCGGGAGGGGGGAGCAGTTCTTC. Protein: CASSLGTSGRGEQFF. The chain combines TRBV7-2 with TRBJ2-1; 15 bases agree with TRBD2. The germline V gene encodes CDR1 SGHTA and CDR2 FQGNSA. The CDR3 is 15 residues long. J was trimmed by 10 bases and V by 1 base; bases with no gene match: 2.

Ten or more counts support this clonotype. V and J are TRBV6-1 and TRBJ2-1, with TRBD2 identical over 7 bases. The V segment lost 5 bases and the J segment 1 base; nucleotides outside the gene matches: 5. Germline-derived CDR1 and CDR2 are MNHNS and SASEGT. The CDR3 extends over 15 amino acids. The CDR3 loop is CASSHRLASYNEQFF. The CDR3 nucleotides are TGTGCCAGCAGTCACCGACTAGCTTCCTACAATGAGCAGTTCTTC.

This chain joins TRBV28 and TRBJ2-1; a possible D gene is TRBD1 (7 bases). Trimming shortened V by 4 bases and J by 2 bases, and 12 bases separated the two germline ends. The CDR3 is 15 residues long. The germline gives CDR1 MDHEN, CDR2 SYDVKM. The CDR3 DNA follows: TGTGCCAGCAGTTCCCCCAGGGGGGCCTACAATGAGCAGTTCTTC. Translated: CASSSPRGAYNEQFF.

This clonotype was picked up a small number of times. This chain connects TRBV5-1 to TRBJ1-1; D gene ambiguous. The germline gives CDR1 SGHRS, CDR2 YFSETQ. The CDR3 is made up of 13 amino acids. The ends were cut back, 5 bases at V and 5 bases at J, with 13 bases in the middle. The CDR3, as DNA: TGCGCCAGCAGACAGTTTATAAGGACTGAAGCTTTCTTT. Translating it yields CASRQFIRTEAFF. Together with reference TRBV5-1 and TRBJ1-1, the CDR3 gives the full variable domain: KAGVTQTPRYLIKTRGQQVTLSCSPISGHRSVSWYQQTPGQGLQFLFEYFSETQRNKGNFPGRFSGRQFSNSRSEMNVSTLELGDSALYLCASRQFIRTEAFFGQGTRLTVV.

This chain joins TRBV7-3 and TRBJ2-3, with TRBD2 matching 9 bases. Trimming cost V 5 bases and J 2 bases; bases outside gene matches: 8. CDR3 length: 16 amino acids. Germline V gene lookup returns CDR1 SGHTA and CDR2 FQGTGA. The CDR3 sequence is CASSPHSGRDTDTQYF. In nucleotides, the CDR3 is TGTGCCAGCAGCCCTCATAGCGGGAGAGACACAGATACGCAGTATTTT.

With regard to this clonotype: Relative to the germline gene, one junction end is altered; a read error may explain this. The gene calls are TRBV29-1 and TRBJ2-1; 13 nucleotides align to TRBD2. CDR1 and CDR2 (germline): SQVTM, ANQGSEA. The CDR3 consists of 16 residues. CDR3 residues: CSVLWTSGSLLPLVVF. The CDR3 DNA reads as TGCAGCGTCCTATGGACTAGCGGGAGTCTTTTACCCCTCGTGGTCTTC.

This clonotype was observed a few times. The chain combines TRBV24-1 with TRBJ1-5; possibly TRBD1 for D (6 bases). This CDR3 contains 14 residues. Germline CDR1 is KGHDR and CDR2 is SFDVKD. V lost 6 bases and J lost 3, with 11 bases in between. The CDR3 sequence: CATSTDRDNQPQHF. Here the CDR3 DNA reads TGTGCCACCAGTACGGACAGAGACAATCAGCCCCAGCATTTT.

In regard to this clonotype: A much larger clone differs from this one at a single base, so this may be a read error. This rearrangement joins TRBV4-3 to TRBJ2-7, with unresolved D. The CDR3 runs to 15 residues. The germline CDR1 and CDR2 sequences are LGHNA and YSLEER. The CDR3 region is CASSQVLDERYEQCF. In nucleotides, the CDR3 is TGCGCCAGCAGCCAAGTGCTGGACGAGCGCTACGAGCAGTGCTTC.